This entry is about one TCR beta chain. The target antigen is unknown. The data derive from a study of early T cells in non-severe SARS-CoV-2 infection. Study-wide context: Unsorted whole-blood RNA was sequenced in bulk, leaving chains unpaired.

Study results and caveats: CD4 and private specificities were missed by VDJdb matching, which favored anti-spike CD8 responses.

V was shortened by 6 bases and J by 2 bases, with 13 bases between the two germline ends. CDR3 length: 14 residues. Looked up from germline, CDR1 is MGHDK and CDR2 is SYGVNS. Individual cDNA molecules each received unique molecular identifiers attached to them. Each CDR3 protein is one row after TCRdb ran MiXCR on the 5' RACE reads. The sample lists around 53,000 distinct CDR3 sequences, approximately 12% occurring once. The sample here was whole blood, taken at baseline. The source is an adult who was a healthcare worker with PCR-confirmed SARS-CoV-2 infection or an uninfected control (not recorded which). The V call is TRBV25-1, the J call TRBJ2-5, with D maybe TRBD1 (5 bases). The CDR3 sequence: CASSIQDNQETQYF. Written as DNA, the CDR3 is TGTGCCAGCAGCATACAGGATAATCAAGAGACCCAGTACTTC.